The rows below give T cell receptor beta chains drawn from one sample of a study of blood T cell repertoires in COVID-19. Here immunoSEQ multiplex PCR was the method, and the copy in TCRdb shows in-frame clones only, minus some. This repertoire shows 200,000 to 250,000 clones, approximately 89% found once; its top ten account for 1.5% to 2%. The source material was peripheral blood. Receptors were obtained from a woman aged 55-69 years who had recovered from COVID-19. Both conserved end residues are trimmed from each CDR3. The size entry is marked missing in some rows and otherwise reads once, few, many or a size class.

abundance	v_gene	j_gene	CDR3aa
.	TRBV5-3	TRBJ2-1	ARSPRPASGGIAYNEQF
.	TRBV20-1	TRBJ2-1	SASSGSYTYNEQF
.	TRBV5-1	TRBJ2-3	ASSPGGKRGTDTQY
.	TRBV3-1/TRBV3-2	TRBJ2-7	ASSQGLLAGGYEQY
.	TRBV9	TRBJ2-5	ASSTGGQETQY
.	TRBV29-1	TRBJ1-4	SVALGGGDEKLF
.	TRBV18	TRBJ1-2	ASSPGRRDGYT
few	TRBV28	TRBJ1-5	ASSLVRGNNNQPQH
.	TRBV20-1	TRBJ2-1	SASRRGAPYNEQF
few	TRBV5-1	TRBJ1-4	ASSLAGKHEKLF
.	TRBV9	TRBJ1-2	ASSVNNQGFGYT
once	TRBV6-6	TRBJ1-5	ASSSGWPQH
few	TRBV18	TRBJ1-2	ASSPPTGSYGYT
few	TRBV2	TRBJ2-1	ASISGGTYNEQF
.	TRBV7-4	TRBJ2-5	ASSLVWRQGRNVHQETQY
.	TRBV28	TRBJ1-5	ASSLPTGGSQPQH
.	TRBV15	TRBJ2-7	ATSRGIRTDYEQY